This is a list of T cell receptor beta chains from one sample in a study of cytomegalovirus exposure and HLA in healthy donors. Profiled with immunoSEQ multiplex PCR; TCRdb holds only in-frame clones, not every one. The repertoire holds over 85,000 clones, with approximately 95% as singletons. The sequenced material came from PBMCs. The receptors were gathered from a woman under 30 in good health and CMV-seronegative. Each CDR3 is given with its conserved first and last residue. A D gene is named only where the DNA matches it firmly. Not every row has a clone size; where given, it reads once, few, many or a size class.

TGTGCCAGCAGCCCCGACAGGGGGCTAAATCAGCCCCAGCATTTT	CASSPDRGLNQPQHF	TRBV5-8	TRBJ1-5	TRBD1	.
TGCGCCAGCAGCTTGACAGGGACTGAAGCTTTCTTT	CASSLTGTEAFF	TRBV5-1	TRBJ1-1	.	.
TGTGCCAGCAGCGGAGAGAATGTCGGGGAGCAGTACTTC	CASSGENVGEQYF	TRBV9	TRBJ2-7	.	.
TGTGCCAGCAGCCAGCTGACAGGGGCCAGCTCCTACGAGCAGTACTTC	CASSQLTGASSYEQYF	TRBV14	TRBJ2-7	TRBD1	.
TGTGCCAGCTCTCCGGACAGCCTCTCTGGAAACACCATATATTTT	CASSPDSLSGNTIYF	TRBV18	TRBJ1-3	.	.
TGTGCCAGCAGCTTAAGCGCCCTGAACACTGAAGCTTTCTTT	CASSLSALNTEAFF	TRBV7-6	TRBJ1-1	.	.
TGTGCCAGCAGCTTAATCTTACAGCGGGACGGTGAGCAGTTCTTC	CASSLILQRDGEQFF	TRBV7-6	TRBJ2-1	TRBD2	.
TGTGCCAGCAGTGGCGACAGGGGGTGGGAGACCCAGTACTTC	CASSGDRGWETQYF	TRBV27	TRBJ2-5	TRBD1	.
TGTGCCAGTAGTATTAAGGGGTATGAAAAACTGTTTTTT	CASSIKGYEKLFF	TRBV19	TRBJ1-4	.	.
TGTGCCAGCAGCTTGTCCGGCCAGGGGGTATTAAAGCAGTACTTC	CASSLSGQGVLKQYF	TRBV5-6	TRBJ2-7	TRBD1	.
TGCGCCAGCCGGGGAGACACAGATACGCAGTATTTT	CASRGDTDTQYF	TRBV5-1	TRBJ2-3	.	.
TGTGCCAGCAGTGACAGGGATAGCCCTGGGGCCAACGTCCTGACTTTC	CASSDRDSPGANVLTF	TRBV25-1	TRBJ2-6	.	.
TGTGCCACCAGCAGGCAATCCCGGGACAGCTCCTACGAGCAGTACTTC	CATSRQSRDSSYEQYF	TRBV15	TRBJ2-7	TRBD1	many
TGTGCCAGCAGCCTTGGACAGCCGAGCTCTGGAAACACCATATATTTT	CASSLGQPSSGNTIYF	TRBV6-6	TRBJ1-3	.	.
TGTGCCAGCAGCTTAGAGGGGTTCACTGAAGCTTTCTTT	CASSLEGFTEAFF	TRBV7-9	TRBJ1-1	.	.
TGTGCCAGCAGCCTCTCCTCGAGTCCTTACGAGCAGTACTTC	CASSLSSSPYEQYF	TRBV14	TRBJ2-7	.	.
TGTGCCAGCAGTAGAGGGGGTACGGGCTACACCTTC	CASSRGGTGYTF	TRBV6-5	TRBJ1-2	.	.
TGTGCCAGCTCCCGGGGAGGAACTGAAGCTTTCTTT	CASSRGGTEAFF	TRBV25-1	TRBJ1-1	.	.
TGCAGCGTAAGAGGACTCATGAACACTGAAGCTTTCTTT	CSVRGLMNTEAFF	TRBV29-1	TRBJ1-1	.	.
TGTGCCAGCAGCTCTACCTTGGAGGGGAATCAGCCCCAGCATTTT	CASSSTLEGNQPQHF	TRBV7-3	TRBJ1-5	.	.
TGTGCCAGCAGCCCGGAGGGAGAGACCCAGTACTTC	CASSPEGETQYF	TRBV9	TRBJ2-5	.	.
TGTGCCAGTACCGGGAATCGGATCACTGAAGCTTTCTTT	CASTGNRITEAFF	TRBV19	TRBJ1-1	.	.
TGTGCCAGCAGCCAGGGCGCGGGACAGGGAAAAGAAGGCTACACCTTC	CASSQGAGQGKEGYTF	TRBV7-9	TRBJ1-2	TRBD1	.
TGCGCCAGCAGCCAAGATGGGGGGGGCTACACCTTC	CASSQDGGGYTF	TRBV4-3	TRBJ1-2	.	.
TGTGCCAGCAGCGGGCAGGGGGCATCCTACGAGCAGTACTTC	CASSGQGASYEQYF	TRBV7-2	TRBJ2-7	TRBD1	.
TGTGCCAGCAGCCCCGGGACTAGCGGATTATACGAGCAGTACTTC	CASSPGTSGLYEQYF	TRBV5-4	TRBJ2-7	TRBD2	once
TGCGCCAGCAGCCAAGATGGGGACAGTTCTAACTATGGCTACACCTTC	CASSQDGDSSNYGYTF	TRBV4-3	TRBJ1-2	TRBD1	.
TGTGCCAGCAGTGATTATGGGGCCGGTGGCTACACCTTC	CASSDYGAGGYTF	TRBV2	TRBJ1-2	.	.
TGTGCCAGCAGTCAGGGACAGGGAAGCTCCTACGAGCAGTACTTC	CASSQGQGSSYEQYF	TRBV11-3	TRBJ2-7	TRBD1	.
TGTGCCAGCTCACCAACAGGGAATCGCAATCAGCCCCAGCATTTT	CASSPTGNRNQPQHF	TRBV18	TRBJ1-5	.	.
TGTGCCAGCAGCCCCTGGCGGGGTACCTACAATGAGCAGTTCTTC	CASSPWRGTYNEQFF	TRBV7-9	TRBJ2-1	.	.
TGCGCCAGCAGCCAAGATCTGGGTTTGGGGCCGTACGAGCAGTACTTC	CASSQDLGLGPYEQYF	TRBV4-3	TRBJ2-7	.	.
TGTGCCAGTAGTATAGACGGGACAGCCGTAAGCTCCTACAATGAGCAGTTCTTC	CASSIDGTAVSSYNEQFF	TRBV19	TRBJ2-1	TRBD1	.
TGTGCCAGCAGCTTGAGTCGGGGGGAACTTTCACCCCTCCACTTT	CASSLSRGELSPLHF	TRBV5-4	TRBJ1-6	.	.
TGTGCCAGCAGCCAAACGAACACCGGGGAGCTGTTTTTT	CASSQTNTGELFF	TRBV9	TRBJ2-2	.	.
TGCGCCAGCAGCCCTCTGGCGGGTCGCACAGATACGCAGTATTTT	CASSPLAGRTDTQYF	TRBV5-1	TRBJ2-3	.	.
TGCGCCAGCAGAGCCCTGGATGAGCAGTTCTTC	CASRALDEQFF	TRBV5-1	TRBJ2-1	.	once
TGTGCCAGCAGTGAACTTCGCAACATCCAAGAGACCCAGTACTTC	CASSELRNIQETQYF	TRBV6-1	TRBJ2-5	.	.
TGCGCCAGCAGTGAGTCACCTAGCGGGAGCACAGATACGCAGTATTTT	CASSESPSGSTDTQYF	TRBV10-2	TRBJ2-3	TRBD2	.
TGTGCCAGCAGCCCAACAGGGAGCTCCTACAATGAGCAGTTCTTC	CASSPTGSSYNEQFF	TRBV27	TRBJ2-1	.	.
TGCGCCAGCAGTGAGCTGACAGTCCATTCTACCAACAATGAGCAGTTCTTC	CASSELTVHSTNNEQFF	TRBV10-1	TRBJ2-1	.	.
TGTGCCAGCAGCCAAGACTCGCTAGCGGGCCGGACGGACACCGGGGAGCTGTTTTTT	CASSQDSLAGRTDTGELFF	TRBV4-2	TRBJ2-2	TRBD2	.
TGTGCCAGCAGCTTAGTTCCGGGCAATGAGCAGTTCTTC	CASSLVPGNEQFF	TRBV7-2	TRBJ2-1	.	many
TGTGCCAGCTCACCGACAGGGACGGACACCGGGGAGCTGTTTTTT	CASSPTGTDTGELFF	TRBV18	TRBJ2-2	TRBD1	.
TGTGCCAGCAGTGAAGGAGGCTTCTCTGGGGCCAACGTCCTGACTTTC	CASSEGGFSGANVLTF	TRBV25-1	TRBJ2-6	.	.
TGTGCCAGTAGTCCGCTCCGTTCTGTTGCAGGGGAGCAGTTCTTC	CASSPLRSVAGEQFF	TRBV19	TRBJ2-1	.	.
TGTGCCAGTAGTATAGACTCGGGGGTTGAAAAACTGTTTTTT	CASSIDSGVEKLFF	TRBV19	TRBJ1-4	.	.
TGTGCCAGTAGTATTCCCTCCGCGGACACAGGGGAAAAACTGTTTTTT	CASSIPSADTGEKLFF	TRBV19	TRBJ1-4	.	.
TGTGCCAGTAACGGACAGGGGCGTAATTCACCCCTCCACTTT	CASNGQGRNSPLHF	TRBV7-9	TRBJ1-6	TRBD1	few
TGTGCCAGCAGCTTAGGGGGGGGTACCTACGAGCAGTACTTC	CASSLGGGTYEQYF	TRBV11-2	TRBJ2-7	TRBD2	.
TGTGCCAGCAGCTTAGCAGGAGGGTTCGATGAGCAGTTCTTC	CASSLAGGFDEQFF	TRBV7-2	TRBJ2-1	.	.
TGTGCCACCGCTGCGAGGACTAGCTCGGAGACCCAGTACTTC	CATAARTSSETQYF	TRBV6-5	TRBJ2-5	TRBD2	.
TGTGCCAGCAGCAGTCAGGGGGACAATTCACCCCTCCACTTT	CASSSQGDNSPLHF	TRBV7-2	TRBJ1-6	TRBD1	.
TGTGCCAGTAGTCTGACGCGGGGGTCCCGGGAATACGAGCAGTACTTC	CASSLTRGSREYEQYF	TRBV19	TRBJ2-7	TRBD2	.
TGTGCCAGTAGTATGATGCAGGGCTCTGGAAACACCATATATTTT	CASSMMQGSGNTIYF	TRBV19	TRBJ1-3	.	.
TGCAGCGTTGATAGCAGGGGGGAGACCCAGTACTTC	CSVDSRGETQYF	TRBV29-1	TRBJ2-5	TRBD1	.
TGTGCCAGCAGCCATGGGACTAGCGGGGGCCAAGAAACCGGGGAGCTGTTTTTT	CASSHGTSGGQETGELFF	TRBV7-9	TRBJ2-2	TRBD2	.
TGTGCCAGCAGCTCCCCCGAGGAGGCGGCTAACTATGGCTACACCTTC	CASSSPEEAANYGYTF	TRBV7-3	TRBJ1-2	.	once
TGTGCCAGCAGTTACGAGTGGCGCTATAGCGGCTACACCTTC	CASSYEWRYSGYTF	TRBV6-5	TRBJ1-2	.	.
TGTGCCACCGACGTCGGGACTAGCGGTGACAATGAGCAGTTCTTC	CATDVGTSGDNEQFF	TRBV15	TRBJ2-1	TRBD2	.